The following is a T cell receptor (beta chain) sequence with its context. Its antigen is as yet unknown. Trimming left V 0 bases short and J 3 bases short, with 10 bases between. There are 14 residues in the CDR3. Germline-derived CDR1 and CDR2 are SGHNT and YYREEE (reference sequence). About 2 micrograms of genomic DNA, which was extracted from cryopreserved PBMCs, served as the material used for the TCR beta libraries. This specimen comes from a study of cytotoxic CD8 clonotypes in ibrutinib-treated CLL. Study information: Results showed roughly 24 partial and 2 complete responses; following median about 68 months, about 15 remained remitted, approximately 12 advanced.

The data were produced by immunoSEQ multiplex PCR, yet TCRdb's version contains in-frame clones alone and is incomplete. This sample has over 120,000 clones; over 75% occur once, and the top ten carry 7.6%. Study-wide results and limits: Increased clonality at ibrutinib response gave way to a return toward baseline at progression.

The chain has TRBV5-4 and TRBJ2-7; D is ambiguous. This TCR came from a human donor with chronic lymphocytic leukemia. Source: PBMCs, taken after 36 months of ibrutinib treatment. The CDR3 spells CASSLGGLGYEQYF. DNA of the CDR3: TGTGCCAGCAGCTTGGGTGGGTTAGGCTACGAGCAGTACTTC. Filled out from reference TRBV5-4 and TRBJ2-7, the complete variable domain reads ETGVTQSPTHLIKTRGQQVTLRCSSQSGHNTVSWYQQALGQGPQFIFQYYREEENGRGNFPPRFSGLQFPNYSSELNVNALELDDSALYLCASSLGGLGYEQYFGPGTRLTVT.